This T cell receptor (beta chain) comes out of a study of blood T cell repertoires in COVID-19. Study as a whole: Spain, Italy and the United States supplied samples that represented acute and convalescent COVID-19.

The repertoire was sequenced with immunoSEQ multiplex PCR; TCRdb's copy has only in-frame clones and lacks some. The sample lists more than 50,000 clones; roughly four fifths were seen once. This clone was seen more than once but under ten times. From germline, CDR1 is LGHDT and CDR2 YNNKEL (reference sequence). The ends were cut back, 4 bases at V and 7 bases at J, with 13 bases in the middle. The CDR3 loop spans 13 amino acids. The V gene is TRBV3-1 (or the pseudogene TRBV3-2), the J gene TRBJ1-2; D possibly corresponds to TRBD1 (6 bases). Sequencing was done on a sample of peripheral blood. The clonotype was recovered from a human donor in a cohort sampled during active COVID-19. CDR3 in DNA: TGTGCCAGCAGCCCACCCGGGGGGCCTGGCTACACCTTC. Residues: CASSPPGGPGYTF.